A selection of T cell receptor beta chains follows, all from one sample in a study of CD8 T cells in ankylosing spondylitis. Each CDR3 protein gets one entry after TCRdb re-called the 5' RACE reads with MiXCR. The table includes 220,000 or so distinct CDR3 sequences, more than 9% detected once. The specimen was blood, either unsorted or a sorted T cell fraction (not recorded which). The source is a male donor with ankylosing spondylitis or in good health (not recorded which). Each CDR3 is given with its conserved first and last residue. The order of the fields is D gene, J gene, V gene, clone size, CDR3 protein, CDR3 DNA. The D gene is left open where the match is weak. Only some rows state a clone size, as once, few, many or a class for expanded clones.

d_call: TRBD2; j_call: TRBJ2-5; v_call: TRBV6-1; clone_size: .; cdr3_aa: CASRPGLAVGKETQYF; cdr3_nt: TGTGCCAGCAGGCCGGGACTAGCGGTAGGGAAAGAGACCCAGTACTTC
d_call: .; j_call: TRBJ2-3; v_call: TRBV15; clone_size: many; cdr3_aa: CATSSGSTDTQYF; cdr3_nt: TGTGCCACCAGCAGCGGGAGCACAGATACGCAGTATTTT
d_call: .; j_call: TRBJ1-2; v_call: TRBV5-6; clone_size: many; cdr3_aa: CASSLIGPGGYTF; cdr3_nt: TGTGCCAGCAGCTTAATTGGCCCGGGTGGCTACACCTTC
d_call: .; j_call: TRBJ2-1; v_call: TRBV6-5; clone_size: many; cdr3_aa: CASSYSDRFDEQFF; cdr3_nt: TGTGCCAGCAGTTACTCCGACAGGTTCGATGAGCAGTTCTTC
d_call: .; j_call: TRBJ2-3; v_call: TRBV30; clone_size: .; cdr3_aa: CAWNPGSSDTQYF; cdr3_nt: TGTGCCTGGAACCCGGGTTCCTCAGATACGCAGTATTTT
d_call: TRBD2; j_call: TRBJ2-3; v_call: TRBV7-9; clone_size: few; cdr3_aa: CASSLTGTSTQYF; cdr3_nt: TGTGCCAGCAGCTTAACCGGGACTAGCACGCAGTATTTT
d_call: .; j_call: TRBJ1-1; v_call: TRBV9; clone_size: many; cdr3_aa: CASSVTSGNLNTEAFF; cdr3_nt: TGTGCCAGCAGCGTGACTTCAGGGAATCTGAACACTGAAGCTTTCTTT
d_call: .; j_call: TRBJ1-3; v_call: TRBV7-2; clone_size: many; cdr3_aa: CASRGGYSGNTIYF; cdr3_nt: TGTGCCAGCAGGGGCGGGTACTCTGGAAACACCATATATTTT
d_call: TRBD1; j_call: TRBJ2-7; v_call: TRBV2; clone_size: .; cdr3_aa: CASIAGTGVSGQYF; cdr3_nt: TGTGCCAGCATAGCCGGGACAGGGGTTTCAGGGCAGTACTTC
d_call: .; j_call: TRBJ2-7; v_call: TRBV5-5; clone_size: many; cdr3_aa: CASSLARAIWDF; cdr3_nt: TGTGCCAGCAGCTTGGCCAGGGCTATCTGGGACTTC
d_call: .; j_call: TRBJ1-5; v_call: TRBV6-1; clone_size: few; cdr3_aa: CASKKGTSSNQPQHF; cdr3_nt: TGTGCCAGCAAAAAGGGGACTTCGAGCAATCAGCCCCAGCATTTT
d_call: TRBD1; j_call: TRBJ2-5; v_call: TRBV5-1; clone_size: many; cdr3_aa: CASSLIAGGQETQYF; cdr3_nt: TGCGCCAGCAGCTTGATTGCAGGGGGCCAAGAGACCCAGTACTTC
d_call: .; j_call: TRBJ2-2; v_call: TRBV20-1; clone_size: many; cdr3_aa: CSASWEHNTGELFF; cdr3_nt: TGCAGTGCCTCCTGGGAACATAACACCGGGGAGCTGTTTTTT
d_call: .; j_call: TRBJ2-1; v_call: TRBV20-1; clone_size: many; cdr3_aa: CSATHRLVSSYNEQFF; cdr3_nt: TGCAGTGCTACCCACAGACTGGTGAGCTCCTACAATGAGCAGTTCTTC
d_call: TRBD1; j_call: TRBJ1-2; v_call: TRBV5-1; clone_size: many; cdr3_aa: CATGQGENYGYTF; cdr3_nt: TGCGCCACTGGACAGGGAGAAAACTATGGCTACACCTTC
d_call: TRBD1; j_call: TRBJ1-1; v_call: TRBV7-9; clone_size: many; cdr3_aa: CASSSRQGTLAFF; cdr3_nt: TGTGCCAGCAGCTCTAGACAGGGCACCTTAGCCTTCTTT
d_call: .; j_call: TRBJ2-2; v_call: TRBV5-1; clone_size: many; cdr3_aa: CASSLVGQGKVAGELFF; cdr3_nt: TGCGCCAGCAGCTTAGTAGGGCAGGGAAAAGTTGCCGGGGAGCTGTTTTTT
d_call: TRBD1; j_call: TRBJ1-1; v_call: TRBV5-1; clone_size: many; cdr3_aa: CASSRQGFEAFF; cdr3_nt: TGCGCCAGCAGCCGACAGGGTTTCGAAGCTTTCTTT
d_call: TRBD2; j_call: TRBJ2-1; v_call: TRBV2; clone_size: few; cdr3_aa: CASTREGEQFF; cdr3_nt: TGTGCCAGCACCAGGGAGGGAGAGCAGTTCTTC
d_call: .; j_call: TRBJ1-6; v_call: TRBV6-5; clone_size: many; cdr3_aa: CASSYLGQGYDNSPLHF; cdr3_nt: TGTGCCAGCAGTTATCTCGGCCAGGGGTATGACAATTCACCCCTCCACTTT
d_call: .; j_call: TRBJ2-5; v_call: TRBV20-1; clone_size: few; cdr3_aa: CQTETQYF; cdr3_nt: TGCCAAACAGAGACCCAGTACTTC
d_call: .; j_call: TRBJ2-2; v_call: TRBV4-2; clone_size: .; cdr3_aa: CASSQVLVAEGTGELFF; cdr3_nt: TGTGCCAGCAGCCAAGTACTAGTCGCGGAAGGGACCGGGGAGCTGTTTTTT
d_call: .; j_call: TRBJ2-7; v_call: TRBV12-3/TRBV12-4; clone_size: many; cdr3_aa: CASSFGELIYEQYF; cdr3_nt: TGTGCCAGCAGTTTCGGGGAATTGATCTACGAGCAGTACTTC
d_call: .; j_call: TRBJ1-1; v_call: TRBV12-3/TRBV12-4; clone_size: few; cdr3_aa: CASKGVGLVGETEAFF; cdr3_nt: TGTGCCAGCAAAGGAGTAGGGTTGGTGGGCGAGACTGAAGCTTTCTTT
d_call: .; j_call: TRBJ1-1; v_call: TRBV12-3/TRBV12-4; clone_size: many; cdr3_aa: CASSGERGTNTEAFF; cdr3_nt: TGTGCCAGCAGCGGGGAGAGAGGCACGAACACTGAAGCTTTCTTT
d_call: .; j_call: TRBJ2-7; v_call: TRBV15; clone_size: many; cdr3_aa: CATSRETGAYEQYF; cdr3_nt: TGTGCCACCAGCAGAGAGACAGGAGCCTACGAGCAGTACTTC
d_call: TRBD2; j_call: TRBJ2-3; v_call: TRBV11-2; clone_size: many; cdr3_aa: CASSLKSGGDYVGTDTQYF; cdr3_nt: TGTGCCAGCAGCTTAAAAAGCGGGGGGGACTACGTGGGGACAGATACGCAGTATTTT
d_call: .; j_call: TRBJ1-3; v_call: TRBV5-1; clone_size: many; cdr3_aa: CASSPTGRLSGNTIYF; cdr3_nt: TGCGCCAGCAGCCCGACGGGACGCCTCTCTGGAAACACCATATATTTT
d_call: .; j_call: TRBJ2-3; v_call: TRBV24-1; clone_size: many; cdr3_aa: CATSDRTDTQYF; cdr3_nt: TGTGCCACCAGTGATAGGACAGATACGCAGTATTTT
d_call: TRBD2; j_call: TRBJ2-1; v_call: TRBV5-1; clone_size: .; cdr3_aa: CASSLAPSTSGGAGSEQFF; cdr3_nt: TGCGCCAGCAGCTTGGCGCCCTCAACTAGCGGGGGGGCAGGTTCGGAGCAGTTCTTC
d_call: TRBD2; j_call: TRBJ2-3; v_call: TRBV5-8; clone_size: .; cdr3_aa: CASSFVSSGISTDTQYF; cdr3_nt: TGTGCCAGCAGCTTTGTATCTAGCGGGATTAGCACAGATACGCAGTATTTT
d_call: TRBD2; j_call: TRBJ2-5; v_call: TRBV7-2; clone_size: many; cdr3_aa: CASSPRTSGGLETQYF; cdr3_nt: TGTGCCAGCAGCCCTCGGACTAGCGGGGGGCTAGAGACCCAGTACTTC
d_call: .; j_call: TRBJ2-7; v_call: TRBV5-1; clone_size: many; cdr3_aa: CASSLARDSSYEQYF; cdr3_nt: TGCGCCAGCAGCTTGGCGCGGGACTCAAGCTACGAGCAGTACTTC
d_call: .; j_call: TRBJ2-7; v_call: TRBV6-5; clone_size: few; cdr3_aa: CASSRQVGEQYF; cdr3_nt: TGTGCCAGCAGCCGACAGGTCGGGGAGCAGTACTTC
d_call: .; j_call: TRBJ1-5; v_call: TRBV20-1; clone_size: many; cdr3_aa: CSAPEAQGGQPQHF; cdr3_nt: TGCAGTGCTCCCGAGGCCCAGGGAGGGCAGCCCCAGCATTTT
d_call: .; j_call: TRBJ2-1; v_call: TRBV12-5; clone_size: .; cdr3_aa: CASGLDGQNYNEQFF; cdr3_nt: TGTGCTAGTGGTTTGGACGGACAAAATTACAATGAGCAGTTCTTC
d_call: TRBD1; j_call: TRBJ2-6; v_call: TRBV11-1; clone_size: few; cdr3_aa: CASSFRAKRGQGLLSGANVLTF; cdr3_nt: TGTGCCAGCAGCTTTAGGGCTAAACGGGGACAGGGGCTCCTCTCTGGGGCCAACGTCCTGACTTTC
d_call: .; j_call: TRBJ2-7; v_call: TRBV6-5; clone_size: many; cdr3_aa: CASSYGGVIYEQYF; cdr3_nt: TGTGCCAGCAGTTACGGAGGGGTCATATACGAGCAGTACTTC
d_call: .; j_call: TRBJ2-5; v_call: TRBV4-2; clone_size: .; cdr3_aa: CASSPTPGLGETQYF; cdr3_nt: TGTGCCAGCAGCCCAACCCCGGGCCTTGGGGAGACCCAGTACTTC
d_call: TRBD1; j_call: TRBJ1-1; v_call: TRBV29-1; clone_size: many; cdr3_aa: CSVARDRVTEAFF; cdr3_nt: TGCAGCGTAGCCCGGGACAGGGTTACTGAAGCTTTCTTT
d_call: TRBD2; j_call: TRBJ2-5; v_call: TRBV20-1; clone_size: few; cdr3_aa: CSGGLAGGFQETQYF; cdr3_nt: TGCAGTGGAGGATTAGCGGGGGGGTTTCAAGAGACCCAGTACTTC
d_call: .; j_call: TRBJ2-3; v_call: TRBV14; clone_size: few; cdr3_aa: CASSQSYPDTQYF; cdr3_nt: TGTGCCAGCAGCCAGAGCTACCCCGATACGCAGTATTTT
d_call: .; j_call: TRBJ1-1; v_call: TRBV3-1; clone_size: few; cdr3_aa: CASSQEATRNTEAFF; cdr3_nt: TGTGCCAGCAGCCAAGAAGCTACCAGGAACACTGAAGCTTTCTTT
d_call: TRBD2; j_call: TRBJ2-7; v_call: TRBV12-3/TRBV12-4; clone_size: few; cdr3_aa: CASTKTSGVPYEQYF; cdr3_nt: TGTGCCAGCACCAAAACTAGCGGGGTTCCGTACGAGCAGTACTTC
d_call: TRBD1; j_call: TRBJ2-5; v_call: TRBV29-1; clone_size: many; cdr3_aa: CSVASRTGVETQYF; cdr3_nt: TGCAGCGTCGCGTCAAGGACAGGGGTCGAGACCCAGTACTTC
d_call: .; j_call: TRBJ1-5; v_call: TRBV6-5; clone_size: many; cdr3_aa: CASSYGTRGDQPQHF; cdr3_nt: TGTGCCAGCAGTTACGGGACCCGGGGGGATCAGCCCCAGCATTTT
d_call: TRBD1; j_call: TRBJ2-4; v_call: TRBV5-1; clone_size: many; cdr3_aa: CASSLALQGNIQYF; cdr3_nt: TGCGCCAGCAGCTTGGCATTACAGGGGAACATTCAGTACTTC
d_call: .; j_call: TRBJ2-3; v_call: TRBV6-2/TRBV6-3; clone_size: many; cdr3_aa: CASSYSFGGQNTDTQYF; cdr3_nt: TGTGCCAGCAGTTACTCGTTCGGGGGACAGAACACAGATACGCAGTATTTT
d_call: .; j_call: TRBJ1-1; v_call: TRBV15; clone_size: few; cdr3_aa: CATSIPWAGGAEAFF; cdr3_nt: TGTGCCACCAGCATCCCTTGGGCCGGAGGGGCTGAAGCTTTCTTT
d_call: .; j_call: TRBJ1-5; v_call: TRBV5-6; clone_size: .; cdr3_aa: CASSLASRLGNQPQHF; cdr3_nt: TGTGCCAGCAGCTTGGCATCGAGACTGGGAAATCAGCCCCAGCATTTT
d_call: .; j_call: TRBJ2-7; v_call: TRBV7-2; clone_size: many; cdr3_aa: CASSLGGNSYEQYF; cdr3_nt: TGTGCCAGCAGCTTAGGCGGTAACTCCTACGAGCAGTACTTC
d_call: .; j_call: TRBJ2-2; v_call: TRBV5-1; clone_size: many; cdr3_aa: CASSLGFTSNTGELFF; cdr3_nt: TGCGCCAGCAGCTTGGGCTTCACATCGAACACCGGGGAGCTGTTTTTT
d_call: .; j_call: TRBJ1-1; v_call: TRBV12-3/TRBV12-4; clone_size: many; cdr3_aa: CASSLVFEPGPVNTEAFF; cdr3_nt: TGTGCCAGCAGTTTAGTCTTCGAACCGGGCCCGGTAAACACTGAAGCTTTCTTT
d_call: .; j_call: TRBJ1-1; v_call: TRBV7-9; clone_size: many; cdr3_aa: CASSSSDRGANSEAFF; cdr3_nt: TGTGCCAGCAGCTCTTCTGATAGGGGCGCGAACTCTGAAGCTTTCTTT